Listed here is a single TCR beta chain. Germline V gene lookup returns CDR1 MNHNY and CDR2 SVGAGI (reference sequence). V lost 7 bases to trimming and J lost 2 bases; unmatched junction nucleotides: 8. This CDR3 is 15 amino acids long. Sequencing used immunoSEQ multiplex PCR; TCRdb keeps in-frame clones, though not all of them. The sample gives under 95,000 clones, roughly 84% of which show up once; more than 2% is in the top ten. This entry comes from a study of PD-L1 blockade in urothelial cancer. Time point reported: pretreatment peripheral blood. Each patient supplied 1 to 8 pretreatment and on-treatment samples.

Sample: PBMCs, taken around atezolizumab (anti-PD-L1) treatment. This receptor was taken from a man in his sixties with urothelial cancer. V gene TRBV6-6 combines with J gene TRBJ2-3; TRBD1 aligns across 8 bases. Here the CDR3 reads CASNEGQVDTDTQYF. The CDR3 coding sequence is TGTGCCAGCAACGAGGGACAGGTCGACACAGATACGCAGTATTTT.